This entry lists 22 T cell receptor beta chains sequenced from one sample in a study of CD8 T cells in ankylosing spondylitis. TCRdb reprocessed the 5' RACE reads with MiXCR, giving one entry per CDR3 protein. The sample has approximately 300,000 distinct CDR3 sequences; more than 20% are singletons. Sequenced: blood, either unsorted or a sorted T cell fraction (not recorded which). The origin of the receptors is a female donor with ankylosing spondylitis or in good health (not recorded which).

This clonotype was recorded a few times. The chain has TRBV10-3 and TRBJ2-1; 12 nucleotides line up with TRBD2. CDR3 length: 18 amino acids. CDR1 ENHRY and CDR2 SYGVKD come from the germline V gene. V lost 6 bases and J lost 1; bases outside the gene matches: 10. The CDR3 DNA reads as TGTGCCATCAGCGATCTTCTAGCGGGAGGGCCTTCCTACAATGAGCAGTTCTTC. It codes for CAISDLLAGGPSYNEQFF.

The rearrangement uses TRBV12-3 or TRBV12-4 and TRBJ2-5, with D possibly TRBD2 on 6 matching bases. Trimming left V 0 bases short and J 5 bases short, with 13 bases between. The CDR3 extends over 15 amino acids. The CDR3 sequence is CASSLAAREWETQYF. In nucleotides, the CDR3 is TGTGCCAGCAGTTTAGCTGCCCGGGAGTGGGAGACCCAGTACTTC.

The V call is TRBV20-1, the J call TRBJ2-7, with a tentative D call TRBD2 (6 bases). The CDR3 totals 14 residues. Germline V gene sequence: CDR1 DFQATT, CDR2 SNEGSKA (reference sequence). Trimming removed 2 bases at V and 0 bases at J, with 11 bases between. The CDR3 region is CSARRRGTSYEQYF. CDR3 bases: TGCAGTGCTAGACGTCGGGGGACCTCCTACGAGCAGTACTTC.

The chain has TRBV20-1 and TRBJ2-1, with 11 positions matching TRBD2. The V segment lost 0 bases and the J segment 7 bases; nucleotides outside the gene matches: 8. Looked up from germline, CDR1 is DFQATT and CDR2 is SNEGSKA (reference sequence). The CDR3 loop spans 16 amino acids. DNA of the CDR3: TGCAGTGCTAGAGATACTAGCGGGGGCTTCAAAAATGAGCAGTTCTTC. It is translated as CSARDTSGGFKNEQFF.

This clonotype appeared a few times. V and J are TRBV7-7 and TRBJ2-1, with D perhaps matching TRBD1 (6 bases). This CDR3 spans 15 amino acids. In germline, CDR1 is SSHAT, CDR2 FNYEAQ (reference sequence). The V and J ends lost 5 bases and 2 bases respectively, with 13 bases between them. The CDR3 reads CASSIEQGTYNEQFF. Written as DNA, the CDR3 is TGTGCCAGCAGCATTGAACAGGGAACCTACAATGAGCAGTTCTTC.

The rearrangement links TRBV13 to TRBJ2-2; a weak D match, TRBD2 (5 bases). CDR1 PRHDT and CDR2 FYEKMQ come from the germline V gene (reference sequence). V was clipped by 5 bases and J by 3 bases, with 10 bases between them. The CDR3 totals 14 residues. The CDR3: CASSVAGHTGELFF. The CDR3 DNA reads TGTGCCAGCAGCGTCGCGGGCCACACCGGGGAGCTGTTTTTT.

The genes are TRBV6-6 and TRBJ2-4; D possibly corresponds to TRBD2 (5 bases). The germline gives CDR1 MNHNY, CDR2 SVGAGI (reference sequence). CDR3 length: 13 residues. Trimming stripped 0 bases from V and 15 bases from J, with 15 bases between. CDR3 protein: CASSYSNSPAGYF. The CDR3 DNA is TGTGCCAGCAGTTACTCGAACTCCCCCGCGGGGTACTTC.

The gene calls are TRBV6-1 and TRBJ2-5; 8 nucleotides line up with TRBD2. V lost 7 bases to trimming and J lost 4 bases; unmatched junction nucleotides: 11. The CDR3 contains 15 residues. Germline-derived CDR1 and CDR2 are MNHNS and SASEGT. The CDR3 region is CASMRPGRGVETQYF. CDR3 nucleotides: TGTGCCAGCATGCGACCCGGGAGGGGGGTAGAGACCCAGTACTTC.

This clonotype was observed a handful of times. The chain couples TRBV24-1 to TRBJ2-1; 9 nucleotides align to TRBD2. The CDR3 loop spans 19 amino acids. The ends lost 9 bases at V and 8 bases at J; junction bases unmatched: 25. Germline lookup yields CDR1 KGHDR and CDR2 SFDVKD. CDR3 residues: CATEGRNPGLAGVVHEQFF. The CDR3 DNA reads as TGTGCCACCGAAGGCAGAAATCCAGGGTTAGCGGGAGTCGTCCATGAGCAGTTCTTC.

This clonotype showed up just a few times. The V gene is TRBV19, the J gene TRBJ2-1; 7 nucleotides line up with TRBD2. The germline gives CDR1 LNHDA, CDR2 SQIVND (reference sequence). This CDR3 has 19 amino acids. Trimming cost V 3 bases and J 5 bases; bases outside gene matches: 19. The CDR3 DNA is TGTGCCAGTAGTATCCGCCTTTATTGGCGGGAGCGGGGCAACAATGAGCAGTTCTTC. This translates into CASSIRLYWRERGNNEQFF.

The V and J genes are TRBV13 and TRBJ2-7; 8 bases line up with TRBD1. The V gene's germline CDR1 is PRHDT and CDR2 FYEKMQ (reference sequence). This CDR3 comprises 16 residues. The V and J ends lost 6 bases and 5 bases, in that order; junction bases with no gene match: 15. The CDR3 region has the DNA TGTGCCAGCAGTCTCAACGGGCGCGGGACAGGAGACGAGCAGTACTTC. This translates into CASSLNGRGTGDEQYF.

Ten or more counts support this clonotype. This chain connects TRBV29-1 to TRBJ2-3; the D is unclear. CDR3 length equals 14 residues. CDR1 and CDR2 (germline): SQVTM, ANQGSEA. V lost 7 bases, J lost 0 bases, and 14 bases lay in between. Here the CDR3 reads CSAQDGTSTDTQYF. CDR3 DNA: TGCAGCGCCCAAGATGGAACTAGCACAGATACGCAGTATTTT.

This clonotype was detected many times. The CDR3 protein is CASSPQGGPSPLHF. The DNA of the CDR3 is TGTGCCAGCTCCCCCCAGGGTGGGCCCTCACCCCTCCACTTT. This chain joins TRBV7-2 and TRBJ1-6; TRBD1 is a possible D gene (5 bases). Germline CDR1 SGHTA, CDR2 FQGNSA. Trimming took 8 bases from V and 10 from J, leaving 18 bases between them. The CDR3 runs to 14 residues.

V gene TRBV29-1 combines with J gene TRBJ2-3, with D unclear. CDR3 length equals 13 residues. Trimming left V 5 bases short and J 4 bases short, with 13 bases between. CDR1 and CDR2 from the germline V gene are SQVTM and ANQGSEA. The CDR3 here is CSVRAPLPDTQYF. DNA for the CDR3: TGCAGCGTTAGGGCCCCGCTTCCAGATACGCAGTATTTT.

V usage is TRBV7-2 and J usage is TRBJ2-7, with TRBD2 matching 10 bases. In germline, CDR1 is SGHTA, CDR2 FQGNSA. Unmatched junction bases numbered 8, after V lost 6 bases and J lost 3 bases. This CDR3 spans 15 amino acids. As DNA, the CDR3 is TGTGCCAGCAGACCCCAACTAGCGGGGATCTACGAGCAGTACTTC. Its translation: CASRPQLAGIYEQYF.

The rearrangement links TRBV5-1 to TRBJ1-6; D perhaps matches TRBD1 (5 bases). Deletions cut 5 bases from V and 8 bases from J, with 14 bases between. Per the germline V gene, CDR1 is SGHRS and CDR2 is YFSETQ. The length of the CDR3 is 14 residues. CDR3 bases: TGCGCCAGCAGGGGCGGACACAAATATTCACCCCTCCACTTT. This sequence encodes CASRGGHKYSPLHF.

This clonotype was seen only a few times. The chain carries TRBV7-2 and TRBJ2-7; D ambiguous. The CDR3 runs 15 residues. The V end was cut by 6 bases, the J end by 5 bases, with 20 bases between. Germline CDR1 and CDR2: SGHTA and FQGNSA. The CDR3 DNA reads as TGTGCCAGCAGACTAACCCCGTCGGCCCCCCACGAGCAGTACTTC. It is translated as CASRLTPSAPHEQYF.

The V and J genes are TRBV6-2 or TRBV6-3 and TRBJ2-1, with TRBD2 matching 11 bases. V lost 10 bases to trimming and J lost 5 bases; unmatched junction nucleotides: 10. This CDR3 has 15 amino acids. Germline assignment: CDR1 MNHEY and CDR2 SVGEGT. DNA of the CDR3: TGTGCCACCTCCTGGCTAGCGGGAGGCAACAATGAGCAGTTCTTC. This encodes CATSWLAGGNNEQFF.

This chain uses TRBV14 with TRBJ2-5; no reliable D call. CDR1 SGHDN and CDR2 FVKESK come from the germline V gene. CDR3 length: 13 residues. The V gene lost 1 base and the J gene lost 5 bases, with 8 bases spanning the gap. The CDR3 loop reads CASSQAGSETQYF. Written as DNA, the CDR3 is TGTGCCAGCAGCCAAGCAGGTAGCGAGACCCAGTACTTC.

This clonotype was found many times. This chain joins TRBV2 and TRBJ2-1; weak D call: TRBD1 (5 bases). CDR1 SNHLY and CDR2 FYNNEI come from the germline V gene. Between the trimmed V and J ends, which lost 5 bases and 3 bases, there was a span of 5 bases. CDR3 length: 12 residues. Here the CDR3 DNA reads TGTGCCAGCAGTAGGGGCTACAATGAGCAGTTCTTC. Translating gives CASSRGYNEQFF.

The V gene is TRBV20-1, the J gene TRBJ1-1; 9 bases are shared with TRBD1. The CDR3 loop spans 15 amino acids. Germline-derived CDR1 and CDR2 are DFQATT and SNEGSKA (reference sequence). J lost 11 bases, V lost 2 bases, and 15 bases had no gene match. The CDR3 region is CSARTYIQGATEAFF. In nucleotides, the CDR3 is TGCAGTGCTAGAACCTATATACAGGGGGCTACGGAGGCTTTCTTT.

This clonotype has at least ten counts. The CDR3 DNA reads TGCAGTGCTCCTGGACTACCACATGATGAGCAGTTCTTC. This sequence encodes CSAPGLPHDEQFF. The chain employs TRBV20-1 and TRBJ2-1; a weak D match, TRBD2 (6 bases). The ends were cut back, 5 bases at V and 8 bases at J, with 16 bases in the middle. Germline V gives CDR1 DFQATT, CDR2 SNEGSKA (reference sequence). The CDR3 totals 13 residues.